These 8 T cell receptor beta chains originate from one sample sequenced in a study of metastatic and nonmetastatic thyroid tumors. Patients were all untreated before their thyroid surgery. TCRdb re-called the PCR reads via MiXCR. The sample lists about 20,000 clones; around 21% were seen once. The sequenced material came from blood. The source of these receptors is a female donor with papillary thyroid cancer or a benign thyroid nodule (not recorded which). Some clones in this sample may be carry-over from other donors' samples.

This clone was detected many times. V and J are TRBV3-1 and TRBJ2-1, with 8 bases fitting TRBD2. V was clipped by 4 bases and J by 6 bases; unmatched bases: 8. Germline V lookup: CDR1 LGHDT, CDR2 YNNKEL (reference sequence). The CDR3 length is 15 residues. The CDR3 loop reads CASSPGTSISNEQFF. Written as DNA, the CDR3 is TGTGCCAGCAGCCCCGGGACTAGTATCAGCAATGAGCAGTTCTTC.

Regarding this clone: Relative to the germline gene, one junction end is altered; a read error may explain this. The V call is TRBV7-7, the J call TRBJ1-6; D not resolved. The CDR3 has 14 residues. Looked up from germline, CDR1 is SSHAT and CDR2 is FNYEAQ (reference sequence). The CDR3 region is CASSGPGSNSPLHF. The CDR3 DNA reads TGTGCTAGCAGTGGACCGGGCTCTAATTCACCCCTCCACTTT. The full variable domain, completed using reference TRBV7-7 and TRBJ1-6, is GAGVSQSPRYKVTKRGQDVTLRCDPISSHATLYWYQQALGQGPEFLTYFNYEAQPDKSGLPSDRFSAERPEGSISTLTIQRTEQRDSAMYRCASSGPGSNSPLHFGNGTRLTVT.

The chain recombines TRBV24-1 with TRBJ2-5, with 7 bases matching TRBD1. Trimming removed 7 bases from V and 4 bases from J; junction bases left unmatched: 8. The germline V gene encodes CDR1 KGHDR and CDR2 SFDVKD. This CDR3 comprises 14 residues. The CDR3 reads CATRRTGGGETQYF. The CDR3 bases are TGTGCCACCAGAAGGACAGGTGGAGGAGAGACCCAGTACTTC.

This clone is judged medium-sized. J is TRBJ1-2 and V is TRBV6-1; TRBD1 might be the D (6 bases). Germline assignment: CDR1 MNHNS and CDR2 SASEGT. The CDR3 sequence is 14 residues long. V dropped 1 base and J dropped 5 bases, with 11 bases sitting between them. This chain's CDR3 is CASSEETGSYGYTF. For the CDR3, the DNA is TGTGCCAGCAGTGAAGAAACAGGGTCGTATGGCTACACCTTC.

At least ten counts were recorded for this clone. One junction end disagrees with the germline gene, perhaps due to a read error. Other DNA sequences from this sample encode an identical CDR3 as well. The DNA for the CDR3 is TGTGCCAGCAGTTCCGGCCAGAACACTGAAGCCTTCTTT. The encoded protein is CASSSGQNTEAFF. This chain connects TRBV6-1 to TRBJ1-1; D is uncertain. The CDR3 sequence is 13 residues long. Germline-derived CDR1 and CDR2 are MNHNS and SASEGT.

The chain links TRBV6-1 to TRBJ1-5; a possible D gene is TRBD1 (5 bases). This CDR3 is built from 14 residues. V was clipped by 0 bases and J by 4 bases, with 7 bases between them. The germline gives CDR1 MNHNS, CDR2 SASEGT. CDR3 nucleotides: TGTGCCAGCAGTGAAGCGACAGTAAATCAGCCCCAGCATTTT. This translates into CASSEATVNQPQHF.

This clone has a count of ten or more. The chain combines TRBV2 with TRBJ2-1, with TRBD1 as a possible D gene (6 bases). The germline V gene encodes CDR1 SNHLY and CDR2 FYNNEI. CDR3 length: 17 residues. Trimming took off 6 bases at V and 4 bases at J, with 22 bases between the two ends. CDR3 amino acids: CASRVSGDPWVYNEQFF. CDR3 coding DNA: TGTGCCAGCAGGGTGTCAGGGGACCCCTGGGTATACAATGAGCAGTTCTTC.

This clone was seen many times. The chain uses TRBV19 and TRBJ2-6; D uncertain. The V and J ends lost 5 bases and 0 bases respectively, with 17 bases between them. Germline loops: CDR1 LNHDA, CDR2 SQIVND (reference sequence). CDR3 length equals 18 residues. The CDR3 coding sequence is TGTGCCAGTAGTGTGACCGGAAACAGCTACTCTGGGGCCAACGTCCTGACTTTC. Its translation: CASSVTGNSYSGANVLTF. The full variable domain, completed using reference TRBV19 and TRBJ2-6, is DGGITQSPKYLFRKEGQNVTLSCEQNLNHDAMYWYRQDPGQGLRLIYYSQIVNDFQKGDIAEGYSVSREKKESFPLTVTSAQKNPTAFYLCASSVTGNSYSGANVLTFGAGSRLTVL.